This TCR beta chain was identified in a study of blood T cell repertoires in COVID-19. Generated by immunoSEQ multiplex PCR, the TCRdb table keeps only in-frame clones and is missing some. The table shows approximately 500,000 clones, with roughly 89% occurring only once. This receptor was taken from a man between 18 and 29 years old with COVID-19, enrolled during active disease. The sample comprised peripheral blood.

CDR3 loop: CASSARDRGPISAQETQYF. CDR3 nucleotides: TGTGCCAGCAGCGCCCGTGACAGGGGGCCGATTAGCGCTCAAGAGACCCAGTACTTC. This rearrangement joins TRBV7-9 to TRBJ2-5, with 10 positions matching TRBD1. J lost 2 bases, V lost 5 bases, and 17 bases had no gene match. Per the germline V gene, CDR1 is SEHNR and CDR2 is FQNEAQ (reference sequence). The CDR3 is 19 amino acids.